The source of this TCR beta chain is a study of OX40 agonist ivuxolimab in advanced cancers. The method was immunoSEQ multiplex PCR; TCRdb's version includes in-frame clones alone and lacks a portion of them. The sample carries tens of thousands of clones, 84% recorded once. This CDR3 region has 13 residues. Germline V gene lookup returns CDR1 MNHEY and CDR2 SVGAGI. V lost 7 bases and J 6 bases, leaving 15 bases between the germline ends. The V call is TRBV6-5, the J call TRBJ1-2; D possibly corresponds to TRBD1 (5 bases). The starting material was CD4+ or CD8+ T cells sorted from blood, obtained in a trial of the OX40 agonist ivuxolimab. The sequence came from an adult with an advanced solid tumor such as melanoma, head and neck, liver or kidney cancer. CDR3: CASIKKGTHGYTF. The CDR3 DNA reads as TGTGCCAGCATCAAAAAGGGGACCCATGGCTACACCTTC.